Presented here are 15 T cell receptor beta chains from one specimen sequenced in a study of T cell responses to AZD1222 COVID-19 vaccine. The data were produced by immunoSEQ multiplex PCR, yet TCRdb's version contains in-frame clones alone and is incomplete. The sample holds under 150,000 clones, almost 95% seen once. Sequenced material: peripheral blood, taken 28 days after the second AZD1222 dose. These receptors came from an adult who received the AZD1222 COVID-19 vaccine.

The chain combines TRBV27 with TRBJ1-5; TRBD1 is a possible D gene (6 bases). The CDR3 loop spans 14 amino acids. Germline V gene lookup returns CDR1 MNHEY and CDR2 SMNVEV (reference sequence). Deletions cut 5 bases from V and 4 bases from J, with 12 bases between. The CDR3 nucleotides read TGTGCCAGCAGTGGCGGGACATCTAATCAGCCCCAGCATTTT. This codes for CASSGGTSNQPQHF.

The rearrangement joins TRBV12-3 or TRBV12-4 to TRBJ1-2, with 9 bases aligning to TRBD1. V was clipped by 4 bases and J by 8 bases; unmatched bases: 5. The CDR3 has 13 amino acids. The CDR3 sequence: CASSSRTGEGYTF. The DNA of the CDR3 is TGTGCCAGCAGTTCTAGGACAGGGGAAGGCTACACCTTC.

This clone appeared a single time. The V gene is TRBV7-9, the J gene TRBJ1-2; D gene unclear. The CDR3 is 15 amino acids. CDR1 is SEHNR, CDR2 FQNEAQ, per germline (reference sequence). Trimming removed 5 bases from V and 1 base from J, with 14 bases in between. The CDR3 here is CASSPPRRVNYGYTF. In nucleotides, the CDR3 is TGTGCCAGCAGCCCCCCGCGGAGGGTTAACTATGGCTACACCTTC.

This clone occurred once. The chain recombines TRBV24-1 with TRBJ2-1, with a possible D match to TRBD1 (6 bases). Germline V lookup: CDR1 KGHDR, CDR2 SFDVKD. V was trimmed by 4 bases and J by 6 bases, leaving 9 bases between them. The CDR3 spans 13 residues. The CDR3 DNA is TGTGCCACCAGTGACGACAGGATCAATGAGCAGTTCTTC. It encodes CATSDDRINEQFF.

This chain joins TRBV5-6 and TRBJ2-7, with 9 bases that match TRBD2. V trimming: 0 bases; J trimming: 4 bases; junction bases outside the gene matches: 5. The V gene's germline CDR1 is SGHDT and CDR2 YYEEEE. There are 15 residues in the CDR3. Written as DNA, the CDR3 is TGTGCCAGCAGCTTGGTGCGGACTAGCGATTACGAGCAGTACTTC. It codes for CASSLVRTSDYEQYF.

The V call is TRBV19, the J call TRBJ1-2, with a tentative D call TRBD1 (5 bases). Trimming pared 3 bases from V and 6 bases from J, leaving 14 bases between. This CDR3 contains 14 residues. Germline V lookup: CDR1 LNHDA, CDR2 SQIVND (reference sequence). CDR3 protein: CASSIGTGFDGYTF. CDR3 in DNA: TGTGCCAGTAGTATTGGGACGGGTTTCGATGGCTACACCTTC.

This clone occurred once. This chain joins TRBV6-1 and TRBJ1-5; the D gene is possibly TRBD1 (5 bases). V was pared by 2 bases and J by 5 bases, with 16 bases between. This CDR3 has 16 amino acids. Per the germline V gene, CDR1 is MNHNS and CDR2 is SASEGT. CDR3 nucleotide sequence: TGTGCCAGCAGTGAATTTCGCCAGGGAGGATATCAGCCCCAGCATTTT. Encoded protein: CASSEFRQGGYQPQHF.

This sequence joins TRBV5-6 and TRBJ2-5; D call uncertain. V lost 2 bases and J lost 3, with 5 bases in between. The germline gives CDR1 SGHDT, CDR2 YYEEEE. The CDR3 loop spans 12 amino acids. CDR3 residues: CASSFTKETQYF. The CDR3, as DNA: TGTGCCAGCAGCTTTACAAAAGAGACCCAGTACTTC.

J is TRBJ1-1 and V is TRBV7-2; TRBD1 aligns across 8 bases. Germline lookup yields CDR1 SGHTA and CDR2 FQGNSA. CDR3 length equals 14 residues. V lost 5 bases, J lost 3 bases, and 5 bases stayed unmatched. CDR3 sequence: CASSRTGPDTEAFF. DNA for the CDR3: TGTGCCAGCAGCCGGACAGGGCCGGACACTGAAGCTTTCTTT. The full variable domain, rest sourced from reference TRBV7-2 and TRBJ1-1, is GAGVSQSPSNKVTEKGKDVELRCDPISGHTALYWYRQSLGQGLEFLIYFQGNSAPDKSGLPSDRFSAERTGGSVSTLTIQRTQQEDSAVYLCASSRTGPDTEAFFGQGTRLTVV.

This chain links TRBV7-2 with TRBJ2-3; 11 positions match TRBD2. The germline gives CDR1 SGHTA, CDR2 FQGNSA. The CDR3 spans 16 residues. The V and J ends lost 5 bases and 0 bases, in that order; junction bases with no gene match: 4. DNA of the CDR3: TGTGCCAGCAGCCTAATAGCGGGGGGGAGCACAGATACGCAGTATTTT. Translation gives CASSLIAGGSTDTQYF.

The CDR3 DNA sequence: TGTGCCTCGCTGATCGCCAATGAGCAGTTCTTC. This encodes CASLIANEQFF. This rearrangement joins TRBV10-3 to TRBJ2-1; D gene unclear. The CDR3 is 11 residues long. Germline V gene sequence: CDR1 ENHRY, CDR2 SYGVKD. V shed 11 bases and J shed 6 bases, with 11 bases lying between them.

This chain joins TRBV9 and TRBJ2-2; 9 bases line up with TRBD1. The CDR3 covers 13 residues. J was trimmed by 1 base and V by 10 bases; bases with no gene match: 2. The V gene's germline CDR1 is SGDLS and CDR2 YYNGEE. The CDR3 here is CAGGQGNTGELFF. The CDR3, as DNA: TGTGCCGGGGGACAGGGGAACACCGGGGAGCTGTTTTTT.

The CDR3 is CAIRPTGWDTEAFF. CDR3 nucleotide sequence: TGTGCCATCAGGCCGACAGGGTGGGACACTGAAGCTTTCTTT. The chain combines TRBV10-3 with TRBJ1-1, with 7 positions matching TRBD1. This CDR3 is built from 14 residues. J gave up 3 bases and V 6 bases, and 7 bases lay outside the gene matches. CDR1 is ENHRY, CDR2 SYGVKD, per germline.

The chain combines TRBV29-1 with TRBJ2-1; D gene unclear. This CDR3 region has 11 residues. CDR1 and CDR2 (germline): SQVTM, ANQGSEA. V lost 7 bases to trimming and J lost 4 bases, with 8 bases between them. CDR3 nucleotides: TGCAGCGCCCAGGATTACAATGAGCAGTTCTTC. Encoded protein: CSAQDYNEQFF.

The sample holds one count of this clone. V gene TRBV10-3 combines with J gene TRBJ2-3, with a weak D call TRBD2 (6 bases). This CDR3 has 14 amino acids. Germline CDR1 ENHRY, CDR2 SYGVKD. The V end lost 11 bases, the J end lost 5 bases, and 20 bases lay between the germline ends. The CDR3, as DNA: TGTGCCTCTGGTTCGGGGCGGGGAAGAGATACGCAGTATTTT. It codes for CASGSGRGRDTQYF.